The sequence of this T cell receptor beta chain was determined in a study of blood T cells in healthy people across ages. General study findings and limits: There were more naive CD4+ cells and higher diversity in long-lived donors than in aged donors.

They isolated at least 7 million PBMCs from each sample. There were at least 5 micrograms of total RNA extracted from every sample. Concerning this clonotype: Its matching antigen is unknown.

The CDR3 totals 16 residues. The V and J ends lost 0 bases and 7 bases, in that order; junction bases with no gene match: 11. CDR1 and CDR2 (germline): LGHDT, YNNKEL (reference sequence). A second PCR, run for 7 to 11 cycles, used a sample-barcoded 5' primer plus a J-beta primer mix. Tags on each cDNA molecule came from a template-switch adaptor with 12 random nucleotides. A single record per CDR3 protein comes from TCRdb applying MiXCR to the 5' RACE reads. The sample carries 660,000 or so distinct CDR3 sequences, 45% to 65% recorded once. This receptor was identified in a man aged 55-75 years in good health. Sequenced sample: blood. The chain employs TRBV3-1 and TRBJ2-5, with 7 bases identical to TRBD1. CDR3 nucleotide sequence: TGTGCCAGCAGCCAAGATCTGAGGGGACAGTGGGGGACCCAGTACTTC. Protein sequence: CASSQDLRGQWGTQYF.